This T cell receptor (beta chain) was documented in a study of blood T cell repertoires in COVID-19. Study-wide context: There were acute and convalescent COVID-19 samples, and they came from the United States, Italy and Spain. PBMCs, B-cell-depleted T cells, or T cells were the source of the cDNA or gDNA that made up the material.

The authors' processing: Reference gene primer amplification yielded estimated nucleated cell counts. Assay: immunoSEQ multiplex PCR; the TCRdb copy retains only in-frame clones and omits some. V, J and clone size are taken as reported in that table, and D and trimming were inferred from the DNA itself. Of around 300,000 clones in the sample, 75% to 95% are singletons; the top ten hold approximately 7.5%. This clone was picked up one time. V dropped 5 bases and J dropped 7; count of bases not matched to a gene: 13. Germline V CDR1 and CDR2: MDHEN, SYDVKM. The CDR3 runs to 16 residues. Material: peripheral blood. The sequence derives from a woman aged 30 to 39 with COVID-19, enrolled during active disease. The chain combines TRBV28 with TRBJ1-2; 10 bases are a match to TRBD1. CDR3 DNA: TGTGCCAGCAGTCCCTTCTCCGGGACAGGGGCTTCTGGCTACACCTTC. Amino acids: CASSPFSGTGASGYTF.